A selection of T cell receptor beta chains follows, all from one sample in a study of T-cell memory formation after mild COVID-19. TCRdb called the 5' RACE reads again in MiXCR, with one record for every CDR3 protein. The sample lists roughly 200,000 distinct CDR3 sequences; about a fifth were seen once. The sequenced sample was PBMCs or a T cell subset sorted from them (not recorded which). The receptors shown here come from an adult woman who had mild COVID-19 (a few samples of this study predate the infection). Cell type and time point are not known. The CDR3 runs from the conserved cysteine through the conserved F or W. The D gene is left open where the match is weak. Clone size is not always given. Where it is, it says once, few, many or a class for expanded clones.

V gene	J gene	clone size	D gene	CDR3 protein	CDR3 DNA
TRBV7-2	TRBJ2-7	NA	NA	CASSFLDVPSYEQYF	TGTGCCAGCAGCTTCCTCGATGTTCCTTCCTACGAGCAGTACTTC
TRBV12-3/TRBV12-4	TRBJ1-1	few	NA	CASGLTGEAFF	TGTGCCAGCGGCCTGACAGGAGAAGCTTTCTTT
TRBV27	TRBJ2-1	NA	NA	CASSLSGEQFF	TGTGCCAGCAGTTTATCCGGGGAGCAGTTCTTC
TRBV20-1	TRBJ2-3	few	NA	CSARGSKVGTDTQYF	TGCAGTGCTAGGGGCTCGAAGGTCGGCACAGATACGCAGTATTTT
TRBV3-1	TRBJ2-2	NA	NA	CASSQELLGRIFLDTGELFF	TGTGCCAGCAGCCAAGAATTGCTGGGACGGATTTTTTTGGACACCGGGGAGCTGTTTTTT
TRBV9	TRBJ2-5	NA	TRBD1	CASSASGTGGETQYF	TGTGCCAGCAGCGCGTCCGGGACAGGGGGAGAGACCCAGTACTTC
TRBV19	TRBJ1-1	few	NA	CASSIVGTGLNTEAFF	TGTGCCAGTAGTATAGTAGGTACTGGGCTGAACACTGAAGCTTTCTTT
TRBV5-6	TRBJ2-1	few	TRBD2	CASSFDGLAEIYNEQFF	TGTGCCAGCAGCTTCGATGGACTAGCGGAAATCTACAATGAGCAGTTCTTC
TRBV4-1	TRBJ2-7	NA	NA	CASSQRADSYEQYF	TGCGCCAGCAGCCAGAGGGCCGACTCCTACGAGCAGTACTTC
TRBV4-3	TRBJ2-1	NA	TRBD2	CASSQGRLAGANNEQFF	TGCGCCAGCAGCCAAGGTAGACTAGCGGGCGCTAACAATGAGCAGTTCTTC
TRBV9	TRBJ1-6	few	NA	CASSPVGSSYNSPLHF	TGTGCCAGCAGCCCAGTAGGTTCCTCCTATAATTCACCCCTCCACTTT
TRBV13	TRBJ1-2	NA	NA	CASSPGHPYGYTF	TGTGCCAGCAGCCCAGGACACCCCTATGGCTACACCTTC
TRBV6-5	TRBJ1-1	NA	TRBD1	CASSIQGPQGAEAFF	TGTGCCAGCAGCATACAGGGGCCACAGGGTGCTGAAGCTTTCTTT
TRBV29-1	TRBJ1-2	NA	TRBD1	CSVDWGQGLSWGYTF	TGCAGCGTTGATTGGGGACAGGGTTTGAGCTGGGGCTACACCTTC
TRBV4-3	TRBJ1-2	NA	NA	CASSQGRSYGYTF	TGCGCCAGCAGCCAAGGACGGAGTTATGGCTACACCTTC
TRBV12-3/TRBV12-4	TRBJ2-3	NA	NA	CASTLDEGDTQYF	TGTGCCAGCACCTTAGACGAGGGGGATACGCAGTATTTT
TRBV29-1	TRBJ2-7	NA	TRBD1	CSVLGQDAQYF	TGCAGCGTTCTAGGACAGGACGCTCAGTACTTC
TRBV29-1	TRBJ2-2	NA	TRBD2	CSVEGLAGENTGELFF	TGCAGCGTTGAGGGACTAGCGGGGGAGAACACCGGGGAGCTGTTTTTT
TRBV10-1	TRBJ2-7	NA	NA	CASSARGRSYEQYF	TGCGCCAGCAGTGCCCGGGGTCGCTCCTACGAGCAGTACTTC
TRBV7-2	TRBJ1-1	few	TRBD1	CASRPIGQGSEAFF	TGTGCCAGCAGACCTATTGGACAGGGCTCTGAAGCTTTCTTT
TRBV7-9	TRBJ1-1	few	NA	CASSLLGGHTEAFF	TGTGCCAGCAGCTTATTGGGGGGCCATACTGAAGCTTTCTTT
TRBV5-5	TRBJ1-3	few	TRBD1	CASSQGGENTIYF	TGTGCCAGCAGCCAGGGGGGAGAGAACACCATATATTTT
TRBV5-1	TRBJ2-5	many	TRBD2	CASSSFFGGSQETQYF	TGCGCCAGCAGCTCTTTCTTCGGCGGGAGCCAAGAGACCCAGTACTTC
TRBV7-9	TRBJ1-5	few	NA	CASSSTAGNQPQHF	TGTGCCAGCAGCTCCACGGCGGGGAATCAGCCCCAGCATTTT
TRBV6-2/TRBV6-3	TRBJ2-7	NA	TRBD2	CASRTGGGEQYF	TGTGCCAGCAGGACGGGCGGGGGTGAGCAGTACTTC
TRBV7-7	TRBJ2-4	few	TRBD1	CASSYTGQGYKNIQYF	TGTGCCAGCAGCTACACGGGACAGGGATACAAAAACATTCAGTACTTC
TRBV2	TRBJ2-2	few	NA	CASSNEVTGELFF	TGTGCCAGCAGCAACGAAGTGACCGGGGAGCTGTTTTTT
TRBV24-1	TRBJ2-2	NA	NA	CATSRKAGPGELFF	TGTGCCACCAGTCGTAAGGCTGGACCCGGGGAGCTGTTTTTT
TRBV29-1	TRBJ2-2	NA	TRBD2	CSVDEGLAPGELFF	TGCAGCGTTGATGAGGGACTAGCCCCCGGGGAGCTGTTTTTT
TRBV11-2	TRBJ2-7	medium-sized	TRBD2	CASSSPIAGVHEQYF	TGTGCCAGCAGCTCACCTATAGCGGGAGTCCACGAGCAGTACTTC
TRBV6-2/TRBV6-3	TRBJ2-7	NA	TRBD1	CASSFFTGGYEQYF	TGTGCCAGCAGTTTCTTTACAGGGGGCTACGAGCAGTACTTC
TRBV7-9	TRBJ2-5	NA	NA	CASSLDRQTQYF	TGTGCCAGCAGTCTTGACAGACAGACCCAGTACTTC
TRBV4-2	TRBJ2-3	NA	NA	CASSQDLSYTDTQYF	TGTGCCAGCAGCCAAGATCTGAGTTACACAGATACGCAGTATTTT
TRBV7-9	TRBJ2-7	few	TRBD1	CASSPRQTGASYEQYF	TGTGCCAGCAGCCCGCGCCAAACAGGGGCCTCCTACGAGCAGTACTTC
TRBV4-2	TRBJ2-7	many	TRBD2	CASSQEVPRLAAYEQYF	TGTGCCAGCAGCCAAGAGGTCCCCCGACTAGCGGCCTACGAGCAGTACTTC
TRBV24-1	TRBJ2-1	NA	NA	CATSGGVSRGEQFF	TGTGCCACCAGTGGGGGGGTATCGCGTGGTGAGCAGTTCTTC
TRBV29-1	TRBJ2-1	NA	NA	CSVAPPGRYNEQFF	TGCAGCGTCGCCCCCCCCGGACGGTACAATGAGCAGTTCTTC